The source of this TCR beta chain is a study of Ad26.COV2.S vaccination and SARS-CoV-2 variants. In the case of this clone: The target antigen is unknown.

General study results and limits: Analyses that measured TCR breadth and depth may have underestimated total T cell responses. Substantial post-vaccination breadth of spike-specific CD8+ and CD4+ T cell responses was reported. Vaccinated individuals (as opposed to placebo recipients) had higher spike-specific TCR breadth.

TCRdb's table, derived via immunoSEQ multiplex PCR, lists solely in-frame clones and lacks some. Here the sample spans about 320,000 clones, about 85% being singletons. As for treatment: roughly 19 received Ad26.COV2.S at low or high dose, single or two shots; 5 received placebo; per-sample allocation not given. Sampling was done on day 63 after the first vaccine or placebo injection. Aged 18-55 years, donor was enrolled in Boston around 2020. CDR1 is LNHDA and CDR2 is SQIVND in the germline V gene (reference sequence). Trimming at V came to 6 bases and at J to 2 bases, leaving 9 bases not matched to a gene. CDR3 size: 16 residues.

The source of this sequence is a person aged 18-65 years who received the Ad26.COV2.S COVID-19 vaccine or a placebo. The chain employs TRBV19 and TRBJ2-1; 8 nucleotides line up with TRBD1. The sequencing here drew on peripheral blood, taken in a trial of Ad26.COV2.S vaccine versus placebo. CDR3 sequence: CASSYLPGQAYNEQFF. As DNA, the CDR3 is TGTGCCAGTAGCTACCTCCCGGGACAGGCCTACAATGAGCAGTTCTTC. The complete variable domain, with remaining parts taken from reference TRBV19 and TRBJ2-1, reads DGGITQSPKYLFRKEGQNVTLSCEQNLNHDAMYWYRQDPGQGLRLIYYSQIVNDFQKGDIAEGYSVSREKKESFPLTVTSAQKNPTAFYLCASSYLPGQAYNEQFFGPGTRLTVL.